This entry describes one T cell receptor beta chain. The antigen is undetermined. Germline V gene sequence: CDR1 LNHDA, CDR2 SQIVND (reference sequence). This CDR3 contains 15 residues. V gave up 3 bases and J gave up 4 bases; unmatched junction bases: 4. PCR or immunohistochemistry showed mismatch repair deficiency in every enrolled patient. TCRs were sequenced from a few patients responding to pembrolizumab. This sample stems from a study of PD-1 blockade in mismatch repair-deficient tumors. Study overall: Patients had 12 mismatch repair-deficient cancer types, all previously treated and progressing. Findings of the study overall: Tumor-resident clones, often undetectable pretreatment in blood, expanded then contracted after pembrolizumab.

The repertoire was sequenced with immunoSEQ multiplex PCR; TCRdb's copy has only in-frame clones and lacks some. The sample gives about 110,000 clones, 65% to 80% of which show up once; 4% to 6% is in the top ten. The starting material was peripheral blood, obtained roughly 60 weeks after starting pembrolizumab. The V and J genes are TRBV19 and TRBJ2-2, with 8 bases matching TRBD1. The origin of this receptor is an adult with mismatch repair-deficient cancer. The CDR3, as DNA: TGTGCCAGTAGTATCGGACAGGGTGGCACCGGGGAGCTGTTTTTT. It codes for CASSIGQGGTGELFF.